The table lists the clone carrying this TCR beta chain with a few counts. Its antigen is currently unknown. The entry originates in a study of T cells in Graves' hyperthyroidism and ophthalmopathy. Study-level results: Blood shared most expanded thyroid clonotypes above 0.001.

The V and J ends lost 5 bases and 0 bases respectively, with 17 bases between them. Per the germline V gene, CDR1 is MDHEN and CDR2 is SYDVKM. The CDR3 runs 17 residues. The TCR beta CDR3 regions underwent amplification using RNA transcripts as the source. HTBI primers were employed in a first-round RT-PCR of the TCR CDR3. TCRdb re-derived calls from the multiplex PCR reads in MiXCR, one entry per CDR3 protein. The repertoire holds 660,000 or so distinct CDR3 sequences, with roughly 20% as singletons. The clonotype was recovered from a man under 40 with Graves' ophthalmopathy. The chain recombines TRBV28 with TRBJ1-5, with TRBD1 as a possible D gene (6 bases). Source material: blood. The CDR3 spells CASSISKGGHSNQPQHF. Written as DNA, the CDR3 is TGTGCCAGCAGTATAAGCAAGGGGGGACATAGCAATCAGCCCCAGCATTTT.